The present entry profiles one T cell receptor (beta chain) with its context. At one boundary the junction diverges from the germline segment, which might be a read error. In the authors' methods: Nucleated cell counts were estimated from reference gene primer amplification. TCRdb keeps only in-frame clones here, not all; method: immunoSEQ multiplex PCR. From that table come the V and J calls and clone size; the DNA was used to work out D and trimming. The sample records 150,000 or so clones, around four fifths being singletons. These data originate in a study of blood T cell repertoires in COVID-19. Germline CDR1 is SGHAT and CDR2 is FQNNGV. CDR3 size: 15 residues.

The chain combines TRBV11-2 with TRBJ1-1; tentatively, D is TRBD1 (5 bases). The sample taken for sequencing was peripheral blood. The source is a woman between 35 and 50 years old with active or convalescent COVID-19. The CDR3 DNA is TGTGCCAGCAGCTTAGCTGCAGGGCTGAACTCTGAAGCTTTCTTT. It yields the protein CASSLAAGLNSEAFF.